These 16 T cell receptor beta chains share one sample of origin, sequenced in a study of response to subunit inactivated influenza vaccine. TCRdb used MiXCR to reprocess the RT-PCR reads, holding one entry per CDR3 protein. The sample shows about 800,000 distinct CDR3 sequences, approximately 21% of them seen only once. Here the sequenced sample was PBMCs from blood, taken 5 to 6 days after vaccination. The receptor set was obtained from a middle-aged man who received an inactivated influenza vaccine.

This chain uses TRBV30 with TRBJ2-6; unclear D gene. CDR1 and CDR2 (germline): GTSNPN, SVGIG (reference sequence). V was cut by 0 bases and J by 3 bases, with 3 bases left in between. The CDR3 totals 13 residues. Here the CDR3 reads CAWSVRGANVLTF. In nucleotides, the CDR3 is TGTGCCTGGAGTGTACGTGGGGCCAACGTCCTGACTTTC.

The chain is built from TRBV7-2 and TRBJ2-5; possibly TRBD2 for D (5 bases). CDR1 and CDR2 (germline): SGHTA, FQGNSA. The V gene lost 5 bases and the J gene lost 1 base, with 14 bases spanning the gap. The CDR3 has 15 residues. CDR3 bases: TGTGCCAGCAGCACCCGCCTCGCGGGCCAAGAGACCCAGTACTTC. As protein: CASSTRLAGQETQYF.

There are a few counts of this clonotype. The chain joins TRBV2 to TRBJ2-5; D might be TRBD1 (6 bases). The germline V gene has CDR1 SNHLY and CDR2 FYNNEI. The CDR3 is made up of 14 amino acids. The ends were cut back, 3 bases at V and 1 base at J, with 9 bases in the middle. The CDR3 nucleotides read TGTGCCAGCAGTGAGAGCAGGGGCCAAGAGACCCAGTACTTC. Residues: CASSESRGQETQYF.

The V gene is TRBV12-3 or TRBV12-4, the J gene TRBJ1-2; 10 bases map to TRBD1. This CDR3 has 14 amino acids. V lost 3 bases and J lost 7; bases outside the gene matches: 5. The CDR3 DNA follows: TGTGCCAGCAGTTTGACAGGGGGCCTAGGTGGCTACACCTTC. As protein: CASSLTGGLGGYTF.

This clonotype came up many times. V is TRBV6-5 and J is TRBJ2-3, with a weak D call TRBD1 (6 bases). V was shortened by 4 bases and J by 4 bases, with 21 bases between the two germline ends. This CDR3 has 17 residues. Per germline, CDR1 MNHEY and CDR2 SVGAGI. CDR3 sequence (DNA): TGTGCCAGCAGTTCTAGCCCGGTAGGCAGGGGATCAGATACGCAGTATTTT. Its translation: CASSSSPVGRGSDTQYF.

The J gene is TRBJ2-4, the V gene TRBV20-1; D is perhaps TRBD2 (6 bases). The CDR3 consists of 15 residues. V was clipped by 3 bases and J by 2 bases, with 14 bases between them. The germline V gene has CDR1 DFQATT and CDR2 SNEGSKA (reference sequence). The chain's CDR3 is CSARDSGVTKNIQYF. The CDR3 nucleotides are TGCAGTGCTAGGGACTCGGGGGTAACCAAAAACATTCAGTACTTC.

This clonotype was detected a few times. The J gene is TRBJ2-5, the V gene TRBV3-1; TRBD2 aligns across 7 bases. J was trimmed by 5 bases and V by 1 base; bases with no gene match: 10. Germline V gene lookup returns CDR1 LGHDT and CDR2 YNNKEL (reference sequence). The CDR3 extends over 16 amino acids. CDR3 in DNA: TGTGCCAGCAGCCAAGGCCGGGGGGACCGTTCGGAGACCCAGTACTTC. This codes for CASSQGRGDRSETQYF.

The chain combines TRBV6-2 or TRBV6-3 with TRBJ2-1; TRBD2 aligns across 12 bases. The CDR3 covers 16 residues. V trimming: 6 bases; J trimming: 4 bases; junction bases outside the gene matches: 7. Germline CDR1 is MNHEY and CDR2 is SVGEGT. The CDR3 here is CASRALAGGRYNEQFF. Here the CDR3 DNA reads TGTGCCAGCAGGGCACTAGCGGGAGGACGATACAATGAGCAGTTCTTC.

A few counts support this clonotype. V usage is TRBV28 and J usage is TRBJ2-3; no clear D. Germline CDR1 MDHEN, CDR2 SYDVKM. The CDR3 spans 12 residues. The V and J ends lost 7 bases and 6 bases respectively, with 11 bases between them. CDR3 residues: CASTAHGDTQYF. The CDR3 DNA sequence: TGTGCCAGCACCGCCCACGGGGATACGCAGTATTTT.

In its sample, this clonotype was seen a few times. The chain couples TRBV6-1 to TRBJ2-4; 8 bases are a match to TRBD1. The CDR3 has 12 residues. Germline V CDR1 and CDR2: MNHNS, SASEGT. Trimming removed 9 bases from V and 6 bases from J; junction bases left unmatched: 4. CDR3 nucleotide sequence: TGTGCCAGTCGTACAGGGGGAAACATTCAGTACTTC. Translation gives CASRTGGNIQYF.

This chain joins TRBV20-1 and TRBJ2-7; no clear D. The CDR3 spans 13 residues. Germline lookup yields CDR1 DFQATT and CDR2 SNEGSKA (reference sequence). Trimming cost V 0 bases and J 3 bases, with 9 bases left between them. The CDR3 spells CSARDGQNYEQYF. The CDR3 coding sequence is TGCAGTGCTAGAGATGGGCAGAACTACGAGCAGTACTTC.

CDR3 amino acids: CSARDRGPEAFF. CDR3 DNA sequence: TGCAGTGCTAGAGATCGGGGGCCCGAAGCTTTCTTT. This chain joins TRBV20-1 and TRBJ1-1; a weak D match, TRBD1 (6 bases). Trimming shortened V by 0 bases and J by 8 bases, and 10 bases separated the two germline ends. The germline V gene has CDR1 DFQATT and CDR2 SNEGSKA (reference sequence). This CDR3 region has 12 residues.

The table lists this clonotype with a few counts. V gene TRBV20-1 combines with J gene TRBJ2-1; 11 nucleotides align to TRBD2. This CDR3 is 17 amino acids long. CDR1 is DFQATT and CDR2 is SNEGSKA in the germline V gene (reference sequence). The ends lost 1 base at V and 5 bases at J; junction bases unmatched: 10. CDR3 protein: CSARAEKTSGVHNEQFF. CDR3 in DNA: TGCAGTGCTAGAGCCGAAAAGACTAGCGGGGTTCACAATGAGCAGTTCTTC.

This clonotype has only a few counts. The chain has TRBV27 and TRBJ2-7; 12 bases map to TRBD2. The CDR3 has 15 amino acids. Germline CDR1 and CDR2: MNHEY and SMNVEV (reference sequence). V trimming: 5 bases; J trimming: 3 bases; junction bases outside the gene matches: 5. The CDR3 DNA reads as TGTGCCAGCAGTCCGACTAGCGGGAGCCTCTACGAGCAGTACTTC. The encoded protein is CASSPTSGSLYEQYF.

The V gene is TRBV20-1, the J gene TRBJ2-1; 7 bases line up with TRBD2. This CDR3 has 15 amino acids. Germline V CDR1 and CDR2: DFQATT, SNEGSKA (reference sequence). J was trimmed by 4 bases and V by 4 bases; bases with no gene match: 10. The CDR3 nucleotides read TGCAGTGCTACGGGGGGAGGGCCAAGGTACAATGAGCAGTTCTTC. As protein: CSATGGGPRYNEQFF.

This chain uses TRBV20-1 with TRBJ2-1; no clear D gene. Per the germline V gene, CDR1 is DFQATT and CDR2 is SNEGSKA (reference sequence). This CDR3 contains 13 residues. Trimming cost V 6 bases and J 0 bases, with 9 bases left between them. CDR3 protein: CSAPEASYNEQFF. DNA of the CDR3: TGCAGTGCCCCAGAGGCCTCCTACAATGAGCAGTTCTTC.